This entry lists 7 T cell receptor beta chains sequenced from one sample in a study of yellow fever vaccine responses in identical twins. One entry per CDR3 protein results from TCRdb running MiXCR on the RT-PCR reads. This table has nearly 300 distinct CDR3 sequences, about 60% appearing once. Sample: T cells from blood (PBMCs), unsorted or a sorted subset (not recorded which), taken before or after yellow fever vaccination (not recorded which). The origin of the receptors is a female donor who received the yellow fever vaccine.

This clonotype was seen only a few times. The chain employs TRBV11-3 and TRBJ1-4; 7 bases are shared with TRBD1. The CDR3 runs to 14 residues. V lost 3 bases, J lost 5 bases, and 3 bases stayed unmatched. CDR1 and CDR2 from the germline V gene are SGHNT and YENEEA. The CDR3 nucleotides are TGTGCCAGCAGCTTGGGACAGCACAATGAAAAACTGTTTTTT. It specifies CASSLGQHNEKLFF.

J is TRBJ2-7 and V is TRBV4-3; D unresolved. The CDR3 is 12 amino acids. Trimming removed 0 bases from V and 3 bases from J, with 3 bases in between. Germline values: CDR1 LGHNA, CDR2 YSLEER. The CDR3 sequence is CASSQEGYEQYF. The CDR3 coding sequence is TGCGCCAGCAGCCAAGAAGGCTACGAGCAGTACTTC.

The gene calls are TRBV12-3 or TRBV12-4 and TRBJ2-7, with 7 bases matching TRBD1. This CDR3 has 16 amino acids. J gave up 1 base and V 2 bases, and 8 bases lay outside the gene matches. DNA for the CDR3: TGTGCCAGCAGTTTAATAGGACAGGAACTTTCCTACGAGCAGTACTTC. This translates into CASSLIGQELSYEQYF.

This clonotype is labeled as hyperexpanded. The V gene is TRBV7-2, the J gene TRBJ2-7; the match to TRBD2 covers 7 bases. Germline CDR1 reads SGHTA; CDR2 reads FQGNSA. The CDR3 totals 15 residues. V dropped 5 bases and J dropped 2; count of bases not matched to a gene: 9. CDR3 bases: TGTGCCAGCAGCCCGGGACTAAATGCCGCCTACGAGCAGTACGTC. Its protein is CASSPGLNAAYEQYV.

The genes are TRBV7-9 and TRBJ2-7, with a tentative D call TRBD1 (6 bases). The germline V and J ends were trimmed by 5 bases and 6 bases, with 11 bases remaining between them. Per the germline V gene, CDR1 is SEHNR and CDR2 is FQNEAQ (reference sequence). This CDR3 comprises 12 residues. The DNA of the CDR3 is TGTGCCAGCAGCCCAGGGGTGCTCGAGCAGTACTTC. Translated, it gives CASSPGVLEQYF.

This clonotype was picked up a small number of times. The genes are TRBV4-1 and TRBJ1-2; a possible D gene is TRBD1 (6 bases). The CDR3 has 15 residues. Germline loops: CDR1 MGHRA, CDR2 YSYEKL. V was cut by 1 base and J by 5 bases, with 14 bases left in between. The CDR3 DNA reads TGCGCCAGCAGCCAAGTTCTTGAGGGGGAATATGGCTACACCTTC. Its translation is CASSQVLEGEYGYTF.

V is TRBV4-3 and J is TRBJ2-3; D possibly corresponds to TRBD2 (5 bases). In germline, CDR1 is LGHNA, CDR2 YSLEER. This CDR3 spans 14 amino acids. The V end was cut by 1 base, the J end by 5 bases, with 10 bases between. In nucleotides, the CDR3 is TGCGCCAGCAGCCAAGTGGGAGCAGGAGATACGCAGTATTTT. It translates to CASSQVGAGDTQYF.